Below, 21 T cell receptor beta chains from the same sample are listed, as sequenced in a study of CD8 T cells in ankylosing spondylitis. From the 5' RACE reads, TCRdb called clonotypes with MiXCR, one entry per CDR3 protein. This sample carries 150,000 to 200,000 distinct CDR3 sequences, about an eighth of them seen once, and the ten largest clones take 9.5% to 11%. The source material was blood, either unsorted or a sorted T cell fraction (not recorded which). The source is a female donor with ankylosing spondylitis or in good health (not recorded which).

This chain links TRBV11-2 with TRBJ2-2; 7 bases match TRBD2. V shed 0 bases, J shed 5 bases, and the junction held 9 bases outside the gene matches. Germline lookup yields CDR1 SGHAT and CDR2 FQNNGV. The CDR3 is 17 residues long. This CDR3 reads CASSLEWRTRNTGELFF. CDR3 nucleotide sequence: TGTGCCAGCAGCTTAGAGTGGAGGACTAGAAATACCGGGGAGCTGTTTTTT.

This clonotype was seen at least ten times. V gene TRBV4-2 combines with J gene TRBJ2-5, with TRBD1 as a possible D gene (5 bases). The CDR3 length is 17 residues. Germline lookup yields CDR1 LGHNA and CDR2 YNFKEQ. The V end lost 3 bases, the J end lost 1 base, and 18 bases lay between the germline ends. The CDR3 DNA reads TGTGCCAGCAGCCACCCTCCAGGTCCTAGGGGCCAAGAGACCCAGTACTTC. Translation: CASSHPPGPRGQETQYF.

V usage is TRBV7-2 and J usage is TRBJ2-7, with D possibly matching TRBD1 (5 bases). Germline assignment: CDR1 SGHTA and CDR2 FQGNSA. The CDR3 sequence is 15 residues long. The V gene lost 6 bases and the J gene lost 0 bases, with 15 bases spanning the gap. CDR3 in DNA: TGTGCCAGCAGAAAAGACGGACAACCCTCCTACGAGCAGTACTTC. It encodes CASRKDGQPSYEQYF.

Ten or more counts support this clonotype. The rearrangement joins TRBV7-3 to TRBJ2-1; TRBD1 agrees at 9 bases. CDR3 length: 15 amino acids. With 2 bases clipped from V and 7 bases from J, the junction kept 6 bases outside the gene matches. From germline, CDR1 is SGHTA and CDR2 FQGTGA. Here the CDR3 DNA reads TGTGCCAGCAGCTTACTGCGGACAGGGGAAAATGAGCAGTTCTTC. It yields the protein CASSLLRTGENEQFF. Drawing the rest from reference TRBV7-3 and TRBJ2-1, the complete variable domain is GAGVSQTPSNKVTEKGKYVELRCDPISGHTALYWYRQSLGQGPEFLIYFQGTGAADDSGLPNDRFFAVRPEGSVSTLKIQRTERGDSAVYLCASSLLRTGENEQFFGPGTRLTVL.

This clonotype has ten or more counts. V usage is TRBV7-2 and J usage is TRBJ2-7; tentative D call: TRBD1 (5 bases). Germline lookup yields CDR1 SGHTA and CDR2 FQGNSA. V dropped 1 base and J dropped 7 bases, with 17 bases sitting between them. The CDR3 loop spans 15 amino acids. CDR3 loop: CASSLVQDTSREQYF. CDR3 in DNA: TGTGCCAGCAGCTTAGTCCAGGACACCTCGAGAGAGCAGTACTTC.

Many counts were recorded for this clonotype. J is TRBJ2-1 and V is TRBV20-1, with TRBD1 as a possible D gene (5 bases). Germline V gene data show CDR1 as DFQATT and CDR2 as SNEGSKA (reference sequence). This CDR3 has 16 amino acids. V lost 1 base and J 0 bases, leaving 13 bases between the germline ends. The CDR3 sequence is CSARGWGPSSYNEQFF. CDR3 DNA sequence: TGCAGTGCTAGAGGGTGGGGCCCCAGCTCCTACAATGAGCAGTTCTTC.

This clonotype was observed a handful of times. The V call is TRBV7-9, the J call TRBJ2-5; D gene uncertain. Germline loops: CDR1 SEHNR, CDR2 FQNEAQ (reference sequence). Trimming removed 3 bases from V and 5 bases from J, with 10 bases in between. This CDR3 has 13 residues. The CDR3 loop is CASSFFSAETQYF. As DNA, the CDR3 is TGTGCCAGCAGCTTCTTTTCGGCCGAGACCCAGTACTTC.

This CDR3 is CASSQDSGPSEQFF. CDR3 nucleotides: TGCGCCAGCAGCCAAGATTCGGGACCCAGTGAGCAGTTCTTC. The gene calls are TRBV4-1 and TRBJ2-1; D possibly uses TRBD1 or TRBD2 (5 bases each). V was cut by 0 bases and J by 9 bases, with 12 bases left in between. This CDR3 is built from 14 residues. Germline CDR1 reads MGHRA; CDR2 reads YSYEKL.

Many counts were recorded for this clonotype. The chain carries TRBV12-3 or TRBV12-4 and TRBJ1-4, with a possible D match to TRBD1 (5 bases). V was cut by 6 bases and J by 8 bases, with 13 bases left in between. This CDR3 has 13 amino acids. The CDR3 nucleotides read TGTGCCAGCAGCTCAGGGAGTAGGGAAAAACTGTTTTTT. It is translated as CASSSGSREKLFF.

The chain uses TRBV5-1 and TRBJ1-2; 9 nucleotides align to TRBD1. The germline gives CDR1 SGHRS, CDR2 YFSETQ. The CDR3 has 18 amino acids. V dropped 2 bases and J dropped 4; count of bases not matched to a gene: 15. In DNA, the CDR3 is TGCGCCAGCAGCTTCTTGTACGGCCTGGGACAGGGATCCTATGGCTACACCTTC. Its translation: CASSFLYGLGQGSYGYTF.

On this clonotype itself: Since a much larger clone is just one base distant, this may be a read error. This chain joins TRBV6-5 and TRBJ2-1; D gene uncertain. Germline assignment: CDR1 MNHEY and CDR2 SVGAGI. The ends were cut back, 0 bases at V and 9 bases at J, with 9 bases in the middle. The length of the CDR3 is 13 residues. The CDR3 DNA follows: TGTGCCAGCAGTTACTCCGGTAACAGTGAGCAGTTCTTC. Translation gives CASSYSGNSEQFF.

This clonotype has a handful of counts. This chain links TRBV7-3 with TRBJ2-3; 7 nucleotides line up with TRBD2. This CDR3 has 16 amino acids. V shed 2 bases, J shed 2 bases, and the junction held 7 bases outside the gene matches. Germline-derived CDR1 and CDR2 are SGHTA and FQGTGA. The CDR3: CASSLGLAAYTDTQYF. Here the CDR3 DNA reads TGTGCCAGCAGCTTAGGCCTAGCGGCGTACACAGATACGCAGTATTTT. The whole variable domain, filled in from reference TRBV7-3 and TRBJ2-3, reads GAGVSQTPSNKVTEKGKYVELRCDPISGHTALYWYRQSLGQGPEFLIYFQGTGAADDSGLPNDRFFAVRPEGSVSTLKIQRTERGDSAVYLCASSLGLAAYTDTQYFGPGTRLTVL.

This clonotype was observed at least ten times. This chain uses TRBV6-2 or TRBV6-3 with TRBJ1-2; maybe TRBD1 (5 bases). V lost 2 bases to trimming and J lost 4 bases, with 8 bases between them. Germline CDR1 MNHEY, CDR2 SVGEGT. The CDR3 has 13 residues. The CDR3 DNA sequence: TGTGCCAGCAGTTACGGGGGAACCTATGGCTACACCTTC. This sequence encodes CASSYGGTYGYTF.

This clonotype was counted ten times or more. The chain uses TRBV5-1 and TRBJ2-1; the D gene is possibly TRBD2 (6 bases). The CDR3 extends over 16 amino acids. V was shortened by 4 bases and J by 0 bases, with 14 bases between the two germline ends. CDR1 SGHRS and CDR2 YFSETQ come from the germline V gene. The CDR3 spells CASSPGERVSYNEQFF. CDR3 coding DNA: TGCGCCAGCAGCCCGGGGGAACGGGTCTCCTACAATGAGCAGTTCTTC. The whole variable domain, filled in from reference TRBV5-1 and TRBJ2-1, reads KAGVTQTPRYLIKTRGQQVTLSCSPISGHRSVSWYQQTPGQGLQFLFEYFSETQRNKGNFPGRFSGRQFSNSRSEMNVSTLELGDSALYLCASSPGERVSYNEQFFGPGTRLTVL.

This clonotype was observed a handful of times. V is TRBV12-3 or TRBV12-4 and J is TRBJ1-2; possibly TRBD1 for D (6 bases). Trimming shortened V by 6 bases and J by 6 bases, and 23 bases separated the two germline ends. The CDR3 consists of 16 residues. The CDR3 protein is CASSLLDWQGINGYTF. The CDR3, as DNA: TGTGCCAGCAGCCTCCTAGATTGGCAGGGGATAAATGGCTACACCTTC.

This clonotype was seen ten or more times. This chain links TRBV6-2 or TRBV6-3 with TRBJ1-1; the D gene is possibly TRBD1 (5 bases). CDR3 size: 15 residues. V was clipped by 4 bases and J by 1 base, with 13 bases between them. From germline, CDR1 is MNHEY and CDR2 SVGEGT. For the CDR3, the DNA is TGTGCCAGCAGTTCTTTAGGGAGGGGGAACACTGAAGCTTTCTTT. This codes for CASSSLGRGNTEAFF.

This clonotype has ten or more counts. The CDR3 here is CASLRGAWRRSYEQYF. The CDR3, as DNA: TGTGCCAGCCTTCGGGGGGCGTGGAGACGGTCCTACGAGCAGTACTTC. This sequence joins TRBV5-6 and TRBJ2-7, with D tentatively TRBD2 (7 bases). CDR1 is SGHDT and CDR2 is YYEEEE in the germline V gene. Trimming shortened V by 7 bases and J by 1 base, and 21 bases separated the two germline ends. This CDR3 comprises 16 residues.

This clonotype came up many times. The chain couples TRBV27 to TRBJ2-7; D might be TRBD2 (5 bases). CDR3 length: 12 amino acids. Between the trimmed V and J ends, which lost 11 bases and 0 bases, there was a span of 11 bases. Germline V gene data show CDR1 as MNHEY and CDR2 as SMNVEV (reference sequence). DNA of the CDR3: TGTGCCGCGGGTTCGAGCTCCTACGAGCAGTACTTC. It is translated as CAAGSSSYEQYF.

The chain employs TRBV10-3 and TRBJ2-1, with TRBD2 as a possible D gene (7 bases). The germline gives CDR1 ENHRY, CDR2 SYGVKD. V lost 0 bases and J lost 6, with 18 bases in between. This CDR3 has 17 residues. CDR3 amino acids: CAISESSYGGRVNEQFF. The CDR3 region has the DNA TGTGCCATCAGTGAGTCATCGTACGGGGGGCGAGTCAATGAGCAGTTCTTC.

This clonotype showed up just a few times. The rearrangement links TRBV7-2 to TRBJ1-2; D is possibly TRBD1 (5 bases). V lost 5 bases to trimming and J lost 3 bases, with 19 bases between them. Germline CDR1 SGHTA, CDR2 FQGNSA. CDR3 length: 16 residues. The DNA of the CDR3 is TGTGCCAGCAGCCCCCGCCCGGGGGTTGGAGACTATGGCTACACCTTC. Protein: CASSPRPGVGDYGYTF.

There are many counts of this clonotype. V and J are TRBV5-1 and TRBJ2-2; 8 bases agree with TRBD1. The germline CDR1 and CDR2 sequences are SGHRS and YFSETQ. The CDR3 totals 14 residues. The junction had 9 bases not matched to a gene; V was cut back by 6 bases and J by 8 bases. The CDR3, as DNA: TGCGCCAGCATCGGACAGGGTCGAGGTGGGGAGCTGTTTTTT. Its translation: CASIGQGRGGELFF.